These 13 T cell receptor beta chains came from one sample sequenced in a study of blood T cells in healthy people across ages. A second PCR, run for 7 to 11 cycles, used a sample-barcoded 5' primer plus a J-beta primer mix. TCRdb analysed the 5' RACE reads with MiXCR anew, one entry per CDR3 protein. The table has about 1 million distinct CDR3 sequences, 35% to 55% seen once. The sample taken for sequencing was blood. The receptors originated from a woman in her fifties or sixties in good health.

This chain uses TRBV20-1 with TRBJ2-1; TRBD1 might be the D (5 bases). The J call may be mistaken, given a closer DNA end match to TRBJ2-7. The CDR3 totals 14 residues. The V gene's germline CDR1 is DFQATT and CDR2 SNEGSKA (reference sequence). The CDR3 here is CSAKRRTSSNEQYF. Here the CDR3 DNA reads TGCAGTGCAAAACGGCGGACATCGTCCAATGAGCAGTACTTC.

V is TRBV28 and J is TRBJ2-6; no firm D call. V was shortened by 8 bases and J by 1 base, with 9 bases between the two germline ends. Germline CDR1 reads MDHEN; CDR2 reads SYDVKM. The CDR3 runs 14 residues. The CDR3 DNA reads as TGTGCCAGCGGGGTGAGGTCTGGGGCCAACGTCCTGACTTTC. It is translated as CASGVRSGANVLTF.

For this clonotype: Because the CDR3's place on the DNA is in doubt, the DNA is left out and the CDR3 is given as listed by TCRdb. The chain combines TRBV21-1 with TRBJ1-3. TRBV21-1 is a listed pseudogene. The length of the CDR3 is 17 amino acids, counting both ends. The CDR3 loop reads CASSKVGEGISGNTIYF.

This clonotype was observed a handful of times. The junction and the germline gene differ at one end; a read error may be behind it. This sequence joins TRBV7-2 and TRBJ2-1; the D call may be TRBD1 or TRBD2 (6 bases each). Germline V CDR1 and CDR2: SGHTA, FQGNSA. The CDR3 runs 15 residues. CDR3 coding DNA: TGTGCCAGCACCTTAGGGGGGACGTCGCACAATGAGCAGTTCTTC. Its translation: CASTLGGTSHNEQFF.

This clonotype was seen more than once but under ten times. V and J are TRBV20-1 and TRBJ2-1; the D gene is possibly TRBD2 (6 bases). The V end lost 3 bases, the J end lost 7 bases, and 16 bases lay between the germline ends. The germline CDR1 and CDR2 sequences are DFQATT and SNEGSKA (reference sequence). This CDR3 spans 14 amino acids. The CDR3 DNA is TGCAGTGCTAGTCCCGGTTCAGCGGGTAATGAGCAGTTCTTC. Protein: CSASPGSAGNEQFF.

The chain has TRBV14 and TRBJ2-3; 11 bases align to TRBD2. Germline V gives CDR1 SGHDN, CDR2 FVKESK. V lost 3 bases to trimming and J lost 10 bases; unmatched junction nucleotides: 3. The CDR3 totals 13 residues. CDR3 sequence (DNA): TGTGCCAGCAGCCACGGACTAGCGGGCTCGCAGTATTTT. Its translation: CASSHGLAGSQYF.

V gene TRBV11-2 combines with J gene TRBJ2-1; 8 bases agree with TRBD2. The CDR3 consists of 15 residues. Germline CDR1 is SGHAT and CDR2 is FQNNGV. Trimming took 4 bases from V and 4 from J; bases not matched to a gene: 6. The CDR3 DNA reads as TGTGCCAGCAGCTCGGGACTAGACCTTTACAATGAGCAGTTCTTC. Translating it yields CASSSGLDLYNEQFF.

The gene calls are TRBV6-1 and TRBJ2-7; 9 positions agree with TRBD1. Germline-derived CDR1 and CDR2 are MNHNS and SASEGT. The V gene end was trimmed by 2 bases and the J gene end by 5 bases; junction bases not matched to a gene: 7. This CDR3 spans 15 amino acids. Here the CDR3 reads CASSEPGQGGDEQYF. CDR3 in DNA: TGTGCCAGCAGTGAACCGGGACAGGGAGGCGACGAGCAGTACTTC.

The rearrangement links TRBV2 to TRBJ1-2; maybe TRBD1 (6 bases). The length of the CDR3 is 15 residues. Germline CDR1 is SNHLY and CDR2 is FYNNEI. The V end lost 7 bases, the J end lost 4 bases, and 19 bases lay between the germline ends. CDR3 loop: CASKTDRLDSYGYTF. The CDR3 DNA reads as TGTGCCAGCAAGACAGACAGGTTGGATAGCTATGGCTACACCTTC. Filled out from reference TRBV2 and TRBJ1-2, the complete variable domain reads EPEVTQTPSHQVTQMGQEVILRCVPISNHLYFYWYRQILGQKVEFLVSFYNNEISEKSEIFDDQFSVERPDGSNFTLKIRSTKLEDSAMYFCASKTDRLDSYGYTFGSGTRLTVV.

The rearrangement links TRBV20-1 to TRBJ1-1, with D unclear. In germline, CDR1 is DFQATT, CDR2 SNEGSKA (reference sequence). V was cut by 0 bases and J by 1 base, with 6 bases left in between. This CDR3 comprises 13 residues. The CDR3 region has the DNA TGCAGTGCTAGAGATGACCAGAACACTGAAGCTTTCTTT. It yields the protein CSARDDQNTEAFF.

This clonotype was observed a handful of times. At one end the junction does not follow the germline gene, possibly because of a read error. CDR3 protein: CASSYEGGSDQPQHF. The CDR3 region has the DNA TGTGCCAGCAGTTACGAAGGGGGTAGCGATCAGCCCCAGCATTTT. The J gene is TRBJ1-5, the V gene TRBV6-6, with TRBD1 as a possible D gene (6 bases). CDR1 and CDR2 (germline): MNHNY, SVGAGI (reference sequence). The CDR3 is made up of 15 amino acids.

V gene TRBV29-1 combines with J gene TRBJ2-7; D may be TRBD1 (6 bases). V gave up 6 bases and J gave up 2 bases, with 17 bases separating them. This CDR3 comprises 14 residues. Per the germline V gene, CDR1 is SQVTM and CDR2 is ANQGSEA. This chain's CDR3 is CSVLLGAGAYEQYF. CDR3 DNA: TGCAGCGTCTTGTTGGGGGCAGGGGCCTACGAGCAGTACTTC.

In its sample, this clonotype was seen a few times. The chain recombines TRBV4-1 with TRBJ2-5; 7 positions agree with TRBD2. CDR1 is MGHRA and CDR2 is YSYEKL in the germline V gene. The CDR3 extends over 15 amino acids. Trimming at V came to 4 bases and at J to 1 base, leaving 6 bases not matched to a gene. The CDR3, as DNA: TGCGCCAGCAGCCCCCAGGGACTACCCCAAGAGACCCAGTACTTC. This sequence encodes CASSPQGLPQETQYF.